This entry lists 32 T cell receptor beta chains sequenced from one sample in a study of T cell responses to AZD1222 COVID-19 vaccine. The method was immunoSEQ multiplex PCR; TCRdb's version includes in-frame clones alone and lacks a portion of them. The sample consists of around 70,000 clones, more than 75% of them appearing once. The sequenced sample was peripheral blood, obtained 28 days after the second dose of the MenACWY control vaccine. The source is an adult who received the MenACWY meningococcal vaccine as a control.

The V gene is TRBV3-1 (or the pseudogene TRBV3-2), the J gene TRBJ2-5, with D possibly matching TRBD2 (6 bases). Germline V lookup: CDR1 LGHDT, CDR2 YNNKEL (reference sequence). The V end was cut by 1 base, the J end by 4 bases, with 13 bases between. The CDR3 is 15 residues long. This chain's CDR3 is CASSQVVEGGETQYF. The CDR3 region has the DNA TGTGCCAGCAGCCAAGTTGTAGAGGGAGGAGAGACCCAGTACTTC.

The V call is TRBV12-2, the J call TRBJ2-1; TRBD1, as called in the table, went unchecked against the DNA. TRBV12-2 is flagged as a pseudogene. The CDR3 has 18 residues. The CDR3 here is CASPQLTRGSSPYNEQFF. In DNA, the CDR3 is TGTGCAAGTCCCCAGCTTACCAGGGGGAGTTCTCCCTACAATGAGCAGTTCTTC.

V gene TRBV3-1 (or the pseudogene TRBV3-2) combines with J gene TRBJ1-6, with TRBD1 as a possible D gene (5 bases). The CDR3 totals 14 residues. The germline V gene has CDR1 LGHDT and CDR2 YNNKEL (reference sequence). Deletions cut 4 bases from V and 10 bases from J, with 14 bases between. The CDR3: CASSPPGGGSPLHF. In nucleotides, the CDR3 is TGTGCCAGCAGCCCCCCCGGGGGGGGGTCACCCCTCCACTTT.

This CDR3 is CASTTGTVAGNTIYF. As DNA, the CDR3 is TGTGCCAGCACCACCGGGACAGTCGCTGGAAACACCATATATTTT. The chain carries TRBV28 and TRBJ1-3; 7 bases match TRBD1. This CDR3 spans 15 amino acids. The germline V gene has CDR1 MDHEN and CDR2 SYDVKM. The V segment lost 7 bases and the J segment 2 bases; nucleotides outside the gene matches: 8.

V gene TRBV4-3 combines with J gene TRBJ2-5; D uncertain. The V end lost 4 bases, the J end lost 0 bases, and 9 bases lay between the germline ends. The CDR3 has 14 residues. Germline V gene sequence: CDR1 LGHNA, CDR2 YSLEER. CDR3 sequence reads: CASSPDRYQETQYF. The CDR3, as DNA: TGCGCCAGCAGCCCTGACCGGTACCAAGAGACCCAGTACTTC.

The chain carries TRBV19 and TRBJ1-1; D is ambiguous. The CDR3 has 16 residues. Trimming pared 7 bases from V and 1 base from J, leaving 19 bases between. Germline CDR1 and CDR2: LNHDA and SQIVND (reference sequence). The CDR3 DNA is TGTGCCAGTAACCCCCTCGCAAGGGAACCGAACACTGAAGCTTTCTTT. Translation: CASNPLAREPNTEAFF. Variable domain in full (rest from reference TRBV19 and TRBJ1-1): DGGITQSPKYLFRKEGQNVTLSCEQNLNHDAMYWYRQDPGQGLRLIYYSQIVNDFQKGDIAEGYSVSREKKESFPLTVTSAQKNPTAFYLCASNPLAREPNTEAFFGQGTRLTVV.

The chain recombines TRBV19 with TRBJ1-5; D perhaps matches TRBD1 (5 bases). Germline CDR1 LNHDA, CDR2 SQIVND (reference sequence). V was clipped by 1 base and J by 7 bases, with 14 bases between them. The CDR3 contains 15 residues. The CDR3 is CASSIAGQGRQPQHF. CDR3 sequence (DNA): TGTGCCAGTAGTATAGCTGGGCAGGGTAGGCAGCCCCAGCATTTT.

The V and J genes are TRBV7-2 and TRBJ2-7; perhaps TRBD1 as D (5 bases). Germline CDR1 reads SGHTA; CDR2 reads FQGNSA. The CDR3 is made up of 15 amino acids. V was pared by 5 bases and J by 7 bases, with 21 bases between. CDR3 loop: CASSLTYRSSEEQYF. Written as DNA, the CDR3 is TGTGCCAGCAGCCTGACTTACAGGTCCTCGGAGGAGCAGTACTTC.

In nucleotides, the CDR3 is TGTGCCAGCAGTTTAGACAGGGATCTCGGGAGCTACACCTTC. Residues: CASSLDRDLGSYTF. V and J are TRBV27 and TRBJ1-2, with 7 bases aligning to TRBD1. This CDR3 comprises 14 residues. Losses at the gene ends were 2 bases for V and 9 bases for J; bases not matched to a gene: 9. Germline loops: CDR1 MNHEY, CDR2 SMNVEV (reference sequence).

This clone was observed a few times. The V and J genes are TRBV7-9 and TRBJ1-3; 7 bases are a match to TRBD1. The CDR3 runs to 14 residues. Germline assignment: CDR1 SEHNR and CDR2 FQNEAQ (reference sequence). The V and J ends lost 4 bases and 4 bases, in that order; junction bases with no gene match: 4. CDR3 nucleotide sequence: TGTGCCAGCAGCTCAACAGGGGCCGGAAACACCATATATTTT. Protein product: CASSSTGAGNTIYF.

This clone was observed once. The gene calls are TRBV28 and TRBJ2-5, with TRBD2 matching over 10 bases. The CDR3 has 16 residues. Germline CDR1 MDHEN, CDR2 SYDVKM. V trimming: 4 bases; J trimming: 4 bases; junction bases outside the gene matches: 9. The CDR3: CASSSPSGRARETQYF. In DNA form, the CDR3 reads TGTGCCAGCAGTTCACCCAGCGGGAGGGCCCGAGAGACCCAGTACTTC. Full variable domain (missing parts from reference TRBV28 and TRBJ2-5): DVKVTQSSRYLVKRTGEKVFLECVQDMDHENMFWYRQDPGLGLRLIYFSYDVKMKEKGDIPEGYSVSREKKERFSLILESASTNQTSMYLCASSSPSGRARETQYFGPGTRLLVL.

The V gene is TRBV7-2, the J gene TRBJ1-1, with D possibly matching TRBD1 (5 bases). Per germline, CDR1 SGHTA and CDR2 FQGNSA. CDR3 length equals 13 residues. V lost 1 base, J lost 7 bases, and 10 bases lay in between. The CDR3 region is CASSLDGGDEAFF. The CDR3 nucleotides read TGTGCCAGCAGCTTAGATGGGGGGGATGAAGCTTTCTTT.

The CDR3 sequence: CASSDRGQGWKYTVYGYTF. The CDR3 coding sequence is TGCGCCAGCAGCGATAGAGGACAGGGTTGGAAATATACAGTCTATGGCTACACCTTC. The rearrangement links TRBV10-2 to TRBJ1-2, with 8 bases that match TRBD1. V trimming: 6 bases; J trimming: 4 bases; junction bases outside the gene matches: 22. Germline V gene data show CDR1 as WSHSY and CDR2 as SAAADI. The CDR3 length is 19 residues.

The chain combines TRBV19 with TRBJ2-7, with D perhaps matching TRBD2 (6 bases). The germline V gene encodes CDR1 LNHDA and CDR2 SQIVND (reference sequence). This CDR3 has 15 amino acids. V was shortened by 5 bases and J by 0 bases, with 14 bases between the two germline ends. The CDR3 nucleotides read TGTGCCAGTAGTCCCGTTGGAGGGATCTCCTACGAGCAGTACTTC. Translating it yields CASSPVGGISYEQYF.

The chain is built from TRBV28 and TRBJ2-7; D remains ambiguous. V lost 3 bases and J lost 5, with 8 bases in between. The V gene's germline CDR1 is MDHEN and CDR2 SYDVKM. The CDR3 runs to 12 residues. The DNA for the CDR3 is TGTGCCAGCAGTTTGGTACACCACGAGCAGTACTTC. Protein product: CASSLVHHEQYF.

The V call is TRBV15, the J call TRBJ1-5; D is unresolved. V lost 1 base to trimming and J lost 0 bases, with 7 bases between them. CDR1 and CDR2 from the germline V gene are LNHNV and YYDKDF (reference sequence). The length of the CDR3 is 15 residues. CDR3 residues: CATSRVGYSNQPQHF. CDR3 nucleotides: TGTGCCACCAGCAGAGTGGGATATAGCAATCAGCCCCAGCATTTT.

The chain employs TRBV5-4 and TRBJ2-3; possibly TRBD2 for D (6 bases). The CDR3 is 14 amino acids. V was trimmed by 4 bases and J by 1 base, leaving 10 bases between them. Germline V CDR1 and CDR2: SGHNT, YYREEE (reference sequence). CDR3 region: CASSPSSGTDTQYF. For the CDR3, the DNA is TGTGCCAGCAGCCCTTCTAGCGGCACAGATACGCAGTATTTT.

The chain employs TRBV4-3 and TRBJ2-7; the match to TRBD2 covers 11 bases. CDR3 size: 15 residues. CDR1 and CDR2 from the germline V gene are LGHNA and YSLEER. The V and J ends lost 4 bases and 6 bases, in that order; junction bases with no gene match: 8. For the CDR3, the DNA is TGCGCCAGCAGCCGGGTAGCGGGAGGGCTCGCCGAGCAGTACTTC. Its protein product is CASSRVAGGLAEQYF.

The rearrangement uses TRBV28 and TRBJ1-3, with 8 positions matching TRBD1. The CDR3 length is 15 residues. Germline V gene sequence: CDR1 MDHEN, CDR2 SYDVKM. V lost 6 bases to trimming and J lost 4 bases; unmatched junction nucleotides: 8. The CDR3 sequence is CASSPGQVVGNTIYF. The CDR3 DNA is TGTGCCAGCAGCCCGGGACAGGTAGTAGGAAACACCATATATTTT.

The genes are TRBV7-9 and TRBJ1-1, with TRBD1 identical over 7 bases. Germline loops: CDR1 SEHNR, CDR2 FQNEAQ (reference sequence). With 1 base clipped from V and 4 bases from J, the junction kept 3 bases outside the gene matches. CDR3 size: 14 residues. In DNA, the CDR3 is TGTGCCAGCAGCTTAGAGGACAGGTCCACTGAAGCTTTCTTT. This encodes CASSLEDRSTEAFF.

The chain employs TRBV7-9 and TRBJ2-1, with no clear D. Germline V CDR1 and CDR2: SEHNR, FQNEAQ (reference sequence). Trimming removed 1 base from V and 8 bases from J, with 6 bases in between. This CDR3 is built from 12 residues. Here the CDR3 DNA reads TGTGCCAGCAGCTTAGGGGAAGATGAGCAGTTCTTC. Translated, it gives CASSLGEDEQFF.

The rearrangement uses TRBV6-5 and TRBJ2-2, with TRBD1 matching 7 bases. There are 15 residues in the CDR3. From germline, CDR1 is MNHEY and CDR2 SVGAGI. The junction had 9 bases not matched to a gene; V was cut back by 5 bases and J by 6 bases. Here the CDR3 reads CASSTGFQGAGELFF. DNA for the CDR3: TGTGCCAGCAGTACTGGGTTTCAGGGGGCCGGGGAGCTGTTTTTT.

This chain joins TRBV4-2 and TRBJ2-7; 9 positions agree with TRBD1. The CDR3 loop spans 16 amino acids. The V and J ends lost 0 bases and 3 bases, in that order; junction bases with no gene match: 6. The germline gives CDR1 LGHNA, CDR2 YNFKEQ. CDR3 nucleotides: TGTGCCAGCAGCCAAGATGTTTGGGACAGGGTCTACGAGCAGTACTTC. The encoded protein is CASSQDVWDRVYEQYF.

The chain has TRBV25-1 and TRBJ2-5, with 7 bases identical to TRBD2. The junction had 6 bases not matched to a gene; V was cut back by 2 bases and J by 6 bases. The CDR3 runs 14 residues. Germline loops: CDR1 MGHDK, CDR2 SYGVNS. The CDR3 region has the DNA TGTGCCAGCAGTGAAGGGAGGGAACAAAAGACCCAGTACTTC. Its translation: CASSEGREQKTQYF.

The genes are TRBV7-9 and TRBJ2-6; D gene ambiguous. Per germline, CDR1 SEHNR and CDR2 FQNEAQ (reference sequence). CDR3 length: 18 residues. V was clipped by 5 bases and J by 0 bases, with 17 bases between them. The CDR3 nucleotides read TGTGCCAGCAGCCCGCGGACGGATCTTAGCTCTGGGGCCAACGTCCTGACTTTC. It codes for CASSPRTDLSSGANVLTF.

The gene calls are TRBV7-8 and TRBJ2-1, with 9 positions matching TRBD2. The CDR3 extends over 15 amino acids. The trim removed 11 bases at V and 6 bases at J, leaving 14 bases unmatched. The germline V gene encodes CDR1 SGHVS and CDR2 FQNEAQ. The CDR3 loop is CASGGGRASPNEQFF. In DNA, the CDR3 is TGTGCCTCTGGGGGCGGGAGGGCCTCCCCCAATGAGCAGTTCTTC. The variable domain in full, with the rest retrieved from reference TRBV7-8 and TRBJ2-1, is GAGVSQSPRYKVAKRGQDVALRCDPISGHVSLFWYQQALGQGPEFLTYFQNEAQLDKSGLPSDRFFAERPEGSVSTLKIQRTQQEDSAVYLCASGGGRASPNEQFFGPGTRLTVL.

Here the CDR3 reads CASSLRQNYGYTF. CDR3 sequence (DNA): TGTGCCAGCAGCTTGAGGCAAAACTATGGCTACACCTTC. This chain links TRBV7-9 with TRBJ1-2, with no clear D. In germline, CDR1 is SEHNR, CDR2 FQNEAQ (reference sequence). V lost 3 bases and J lost 2, with 7 bases in between. The CDR3 extends over 13 amino acids.

The rearrangement joins TRBV3-1 (or the pseudogene TRBV3-2) to TRBJ1-1; no firm D call. The germline V gene encodes CDR1 LGHDT and CDR2 YNNKEL (reference sequence). The V and J ends lost 1 base and 1 base respectively, with 10 bases between them. This CDR3 is built from 15 residues. The CDR3 loop is CASSQAQDGNTEAFF. In nucleotides, the CDR3 is TGTGCCAGCAGCCAAGCCCAGGACGGGAACACTGAAGCTTTCTTT.

The chain uses TRBV27 and TRBJ2-3, with D tentatively TRBD1 or TRBD2 (5 bases each). Trimming shortened V by 6 bases and J by 3 bases, and 13 bases separated the two germline ends. The germline V gene has CDR1 MNHEY and CDR2 SMNVEV (reference sequence). The CDR3 runs 14 residues. The DNA of the CDR3 is TGTGCCAGCAGCCTCGTGGGGGAGACAGATACGCAGTATTTT. Its protein is CASSLVGETDTQYF.

This clone was found once. The V call is TRBV18, the J call TRBJ1-5; a possible D gene is TRBD1 (5 bases). Trimming cost V 1 base and J 5 bases, with 9 bases left between them. Germline V lookup: CDR1 KGHSH, CDR2 LQKENI. This CDR3 comprises 14 residues. Here the CDR3 DNA reads TGTGCCAGCTCACCACTTACGGGGGATCAGCCCCAGCATTTT. This codes for CASSPLTGDQPQHF.

The chain carries TRBV9 and TRBJ1-5; D is unclear. Germline V gives CDR1 SGDLS, CDR2 YYNGEE. The CDR3 totals 15 residues. Trimming shortened V by 0 bases and J by 4 bases, and 11 bases separated the two germline ends. The CDR3 sequence is CASSVEAGYNQPQHF. The CDR3 DNA sequence: TGTGCCAGCAGCGTAGAGGCCGGCTATAATCAGCCCCAGCATTTT.

This chain joins TRBV4-1 and TRBJ1-6, with a weak D call TRBD1 (5 bases). V shed 0 bases and J shed 7 bases, with 13 bases lying between them. This CDR3 contains 16 residues. CDR1 is MGHRA, CDR2 YSYEKL, per germline. The CDR3 here is CASSQEGDPRNSPLHF. For the CDR3, the DNA is TGCGCCAGCAGCCAAGAGGGGGACCCGAGGAATTCACCCCTCCACTTT.